Shown below are 11 T cell receptor beta chains from a single sample sequenced in a study of cytomegalovirus exposure and HLA in healthy donors. With 60 Vbeta and 13 Jbeta primers, the PCR was carried out. Libraries were prepared by immunoSEQ multiplex PCR; TCRdb keeps only in-frame clonotypes and omits some of them. The table lists 150,000 to 200,000 clones, over 60% of them singletons. Sequencing was done on a sample of PBMCs. These receptors were obtained from a man between 18 and 35 years old in good health and CMV-seronegative.

V and J are TRBV21-1 and TRBJ2-1; the table assigns TRBD1, which was not confirmed against the DNA. TRBV21-1 has pseudogene status. This CDR3 is built from 15 residues. CDR3 DNA sequence: TGTGCCAGCAGCACGCGTCGGGGACAGTACAATGAGCAGTTCTTC. Translated, it gives CASSTRRGQYNEQFF.

This rearrangement joins TRBV5-1 to TRBJ2-2; the match to TRBD1 covers 10 bases. The ends lost 3 bases at V and 7 bases at J; junction bases unmatched: 6. CDR3 length: 15 residues. The germline gives CDR1 SGHRS, CDR2 YFSETQ. The CDR3 loop is CASSSGQGRGGELFF. The DNA of the CDR3 is TGCGCCAGCAGCTCGGGACAGGGGAGAGGCGGGGAGCTGTTTTTT.

The chain carries TRBV7-2 and TRBJ2-1; 10 bases match TRBD2. The germline V gene has CDR1 SGHTA and CDR2 FQGNSA. The CDR3 consists of 15 residues. After removal of 5 bases from V and 4 bases from J, the junction contained 5 bases not matched to a gene. In DNA, the CDR3 is TGTGCCAGCAGCCAAGCTAGCGGGGGATACAATGAGCAGTTCTTC. Its translation: CASSQASGGYNEQFF.

This chain uses TRBV18 with TRBJ2-7; 8 positions agree with TRBD1. Germline V CDR1 and CDR2: KGHSH, LQKENI. Trimming took 6 bases from V and 4 from J; bases not matched to a gene: 14. This CDR3 comprises 16 residues. CDR3 region: CASSPIRGLSGYEQYF. CDR3 sequence (DNA): TGTGCCAGCTCCCCCATCAGGGGGCTTTCAGGTTACGAGCAGTACTTC.

CDR3 coding DNA: TGTGCCAGTAGTATCACGACAGGGAATTCCAACGAGCAGTACTTC. Its translation is CASSITTGNSNEQYF. The chain uses TRBV19 and TRBJ2-7; 7 bases match TRBD1. The CDR3 has 15 residues. Germline lookup yields CDR1 LNHDA and CDR2 SQIVND (reference sequence). J gave up 5 bases and V 3 bases, and 10 bases lay outside the gene matches.

This chain connects TRBV6-1 to TRBJ2-7; the D gene is possibly TRBD1 (5 bases). Trimming stripped 10 bases from V and 2 bases from J, with 18 bases between. The germline gives CDR1 MNHNS, CDR2 SASEGT. The length of the CDR3 is 14 residues. CDR3 residues: CATHVRRVAYEQYF. For the CDR3, the DNA is TGTGCCACCCACGTACGCAGGGTTGCCTACGAGCAGTACTTC.

This chain joins TRBV19 and TRBJ1-1; TRBD1 aligns across 8 bases. V shed 7 bases, J shed 4 bases, and the junction held 14 bases outside the gene matches. CDR3 size: 16 residues. In germline, CDR1 is LNHDA, CDR2 SQIVND (reference sequence). The CDR3, as DNA: TGTGCCAGTACCTTAATAACCCAGGGGGCCATCACTGAAGCTTTCTTT. It encodes CASTLITQGAITEAFF.

The chain recombines TRBV7-8 with TRBJ2-2, with D perhaps TRBD1 (6 bases). Trimming took 5 bases from V and 0 from J, leaving 13 bases between them. The CDR3 loop spans 16 amino acids. Germline assignment: CDR1 SGHVS and CDR2 FQNEAQ. In DNA, the CDR3 is TGTGCCAGCAGCCTCCGGACAGCTTCGAACACCGGGGAGCTGTTTTTT. Its protein is CASSLRTASNTGELFF.

The rearrangement joins TRBV5-6 to TRBJ2-7; TRBD1 might be the D (6 bases). Looked up from germline, CDR1 is SGHDT and CDR2 is YYEEEE. With 4 bases removed from V and 3 bases from J, the gap between germline ends came to 14 bases. The CDR3 contains 14 residues. The CDR3 sequence is CASSLQGRGYEQYF. In nucleotides, the CDR3 is TGTGCCAGCAGCCTACAGGGCAGGGGCTACGAGCAGTACTTC.

The V call is TRBV7-9, the J call TRBJ2-1; possibly TRBD2 for D (6 bases). The germline V gene has CDR1 SEHNR and CDR2 FQNEAQ (reference sequence). Trimming cost V 3 bases and J 1 base, with 19 bases left between them. The CDR3 totals 18 residues. The CDR3 spells CASSFARGSGASYNEQFF. The CDR3 bases are TGTGCCAGCAGCTTTGCGCGAGGCTCGGGAGCGTCCTACAATGAGCAGTTCTTC.

V and J are TRBV5-1 and TRBJ2-6, with TRBD1 matching 8 bases. The CDR3 spans 14 residues. CDR1 is SGHRS and CDR2 is YFSETQ in the germline V gene. With V trimmed by 7 bases and J by 0 bases, 0 bases remained unmatched. The CDR3 nucleotides are TGCGCCAGCGGGACAGGCTCTGGGGCCAACGTCCTGACTTTC. Translating it yields CASGTGSGANVLTF.